Sequencing of this T cell receptor beta chain was carried out in a study of blood T cell repertoires in COVID-19. As for the study in general: The study drew acute and convalescent COVID-19 samples from the United States, Italy and Spain. T cells, B-cell-depleted T cells, or PBMCs provided the cDNA or gDNA that served as material.

The V segment lost 0 bases and the J segment 9 bases; nucleotides outside the gene matches: 7. The CDR3 has 15 residues. The V gene's germline CDR1 is SGHNT and CDR2 YENEEA. In the authors' workflow: Nucleated cell number was recorded as an estimate derived from reference gene primer amplification. Profiling relied on immunoSEQ multiplex PCR, and the TCRdb table lists in-frame clones only, not all of them. V, J and clone size were drawn from that table, and D and trimming were deduced from the DNA. The table shows 200,000 to 250,000 clones, with almost 85% occurring only once. Seattle's cohort entered during active infection and was followed longitudinally.

The sample was peripheral blood. The TCR sequence derives from a man aged 45-65 years with COVID-19, enrolled during active disease. The V and J genes are TRBV11-3 and TRBJ2-1; 8 bases fit TRBD2. CDR3 region: CASSLESGGQSEQFF. The CDR3 DNA follows: TGTGCCAGCAGCTTAGAGTCGGGGGGGCAGAGTGAGCAGTTCTTC.